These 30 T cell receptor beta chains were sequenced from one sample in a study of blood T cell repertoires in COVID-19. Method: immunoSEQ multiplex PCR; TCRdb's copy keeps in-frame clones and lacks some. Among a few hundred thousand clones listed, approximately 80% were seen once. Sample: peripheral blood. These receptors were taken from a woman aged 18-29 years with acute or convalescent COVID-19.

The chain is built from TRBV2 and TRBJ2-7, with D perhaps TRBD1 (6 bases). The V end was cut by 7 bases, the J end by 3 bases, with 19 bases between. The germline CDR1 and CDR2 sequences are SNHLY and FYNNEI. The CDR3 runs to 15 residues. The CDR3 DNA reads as TGTGCCAGCAAGGAACCCGGGACACCAGTCTACGAGCAGTACTTC. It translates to CASKEPGTPVYEQYF.

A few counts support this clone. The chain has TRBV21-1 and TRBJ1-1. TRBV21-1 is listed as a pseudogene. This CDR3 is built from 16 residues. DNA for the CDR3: TGTGCCAGCGGGGGTGTCAGGGAGGGGGAGGACACTGAAGCTTTCTTT. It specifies CASGGVREGEDTEAFF.

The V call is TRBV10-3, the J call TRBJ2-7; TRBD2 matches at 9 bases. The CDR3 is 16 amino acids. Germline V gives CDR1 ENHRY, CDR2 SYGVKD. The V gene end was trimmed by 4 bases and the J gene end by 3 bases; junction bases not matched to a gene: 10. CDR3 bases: TGTGCCATCAGTGGAGGCTCCGGGACTAGCCGCTACGAGCAGTACTTC. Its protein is CAISGGSGTSRYEQYF.

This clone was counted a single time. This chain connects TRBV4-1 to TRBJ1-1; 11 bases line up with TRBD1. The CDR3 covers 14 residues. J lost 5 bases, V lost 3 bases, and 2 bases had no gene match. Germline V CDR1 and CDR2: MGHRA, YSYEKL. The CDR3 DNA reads TGCGCCAGCAGCCAGGACAGGGGGCGGACTGAAGCTTTCTTT. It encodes CASSQDRGRTEAFF.

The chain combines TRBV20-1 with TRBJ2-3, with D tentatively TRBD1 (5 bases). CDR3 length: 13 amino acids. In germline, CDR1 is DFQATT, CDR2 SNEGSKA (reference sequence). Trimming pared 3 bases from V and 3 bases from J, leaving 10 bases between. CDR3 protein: CSASYHRTDTQYF. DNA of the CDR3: TGCAGTGCTAGTTACCACAGGACAGATACGCAGTATTTT.

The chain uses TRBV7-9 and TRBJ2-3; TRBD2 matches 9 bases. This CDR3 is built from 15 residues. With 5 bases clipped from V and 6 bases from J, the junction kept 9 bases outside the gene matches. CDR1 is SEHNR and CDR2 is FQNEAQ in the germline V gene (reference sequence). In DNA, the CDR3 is TGTGCCAGCAGCCCATTAGCGGGAGTGAAGGATACGCAGTATTTT. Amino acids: CASSPLAGVKDTQYF.

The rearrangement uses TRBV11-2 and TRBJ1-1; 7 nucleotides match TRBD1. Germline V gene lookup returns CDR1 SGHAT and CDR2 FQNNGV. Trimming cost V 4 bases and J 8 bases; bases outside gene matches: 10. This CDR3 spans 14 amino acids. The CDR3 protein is CASSSVTGIGEAFF. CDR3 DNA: TGTGCCAGCAGCTCCGTGACAGGGATAGGGGAAGCTTTCTTT.

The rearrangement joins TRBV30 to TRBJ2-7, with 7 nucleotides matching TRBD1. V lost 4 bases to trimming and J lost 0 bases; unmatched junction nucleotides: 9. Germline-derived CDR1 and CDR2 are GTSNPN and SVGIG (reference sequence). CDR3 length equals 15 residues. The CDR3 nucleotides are TGTGCCTGGAATGTCCAGGGGGAAAGCTCCTACGAGCAGTACTTC. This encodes CAWNVQGESSYEQYF.

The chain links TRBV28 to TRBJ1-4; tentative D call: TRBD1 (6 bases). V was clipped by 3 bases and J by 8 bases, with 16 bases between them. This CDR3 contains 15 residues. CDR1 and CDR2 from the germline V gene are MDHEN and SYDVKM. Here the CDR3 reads CASSFGAGVGEKLFF. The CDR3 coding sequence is TGTGCCAGCAGTTTTGGGGCAGGGGTGGGCGAAAAACTGTTTTTT.

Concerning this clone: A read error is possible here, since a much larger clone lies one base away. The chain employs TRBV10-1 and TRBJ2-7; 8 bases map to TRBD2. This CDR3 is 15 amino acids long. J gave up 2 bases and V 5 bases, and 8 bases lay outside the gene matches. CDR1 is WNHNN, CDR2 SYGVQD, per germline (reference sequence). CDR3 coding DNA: TGCGCCAGCAGTCCCCGGATTAGCGGGGCCTACGAGCAGTACTTC. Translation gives CASSPRISGAYEQYF.

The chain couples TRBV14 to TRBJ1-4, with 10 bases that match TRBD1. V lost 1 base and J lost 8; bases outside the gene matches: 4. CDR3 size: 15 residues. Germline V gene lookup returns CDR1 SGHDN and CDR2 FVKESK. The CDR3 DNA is TGTGCCAGCAGCCAAGGGACAGGGGGTTGGGAAAAACTGTTTTTT. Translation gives CASSQGTGGWEKLFF. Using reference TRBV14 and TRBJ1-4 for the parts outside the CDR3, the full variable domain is EAGVTQFPSHSVIEKGQTVTLRCDPISGHDNLYWYRRVMGKEIKFLLHFVKESKQDESGMPNNRFLAERTGGTYSTLKVQPAELEDSGVYFCASSQGTGGWEKLFFGSGTQLSVL.

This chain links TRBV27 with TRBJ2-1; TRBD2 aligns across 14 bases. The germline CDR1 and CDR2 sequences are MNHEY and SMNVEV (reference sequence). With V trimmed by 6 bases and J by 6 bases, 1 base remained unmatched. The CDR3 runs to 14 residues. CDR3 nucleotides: TGTGCCAGCAGGGGACTAGCGGGAGCCAATGAGCAGTTCTTC. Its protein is CASRGLAGANEQFF.

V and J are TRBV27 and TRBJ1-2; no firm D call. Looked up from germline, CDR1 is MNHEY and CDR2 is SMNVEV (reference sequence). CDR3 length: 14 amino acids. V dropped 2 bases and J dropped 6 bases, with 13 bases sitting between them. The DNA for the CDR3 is TGTGCCAGCAGTTTAGTTAAAGGGAGGGATGGCTACACCTTC. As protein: CASSLVKGRDGYTF.

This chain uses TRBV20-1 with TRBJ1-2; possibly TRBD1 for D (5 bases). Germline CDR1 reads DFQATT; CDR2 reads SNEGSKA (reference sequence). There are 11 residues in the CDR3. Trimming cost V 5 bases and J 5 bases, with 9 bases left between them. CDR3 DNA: TGCAGTGCTCCGGGGGGATATGGCTACACCTTC. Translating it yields CSAPGGYGYTF.

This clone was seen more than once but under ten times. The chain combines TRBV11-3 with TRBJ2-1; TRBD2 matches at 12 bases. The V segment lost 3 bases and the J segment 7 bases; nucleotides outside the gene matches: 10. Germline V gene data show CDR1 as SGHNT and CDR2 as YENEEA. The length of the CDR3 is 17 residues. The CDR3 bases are TGTGCCAGCAGCTTCCGTTCGACTAGCGGGAGAGGGAATGAGCAGTTCTTC. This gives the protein CASSFRSTSGRGNEQFF.

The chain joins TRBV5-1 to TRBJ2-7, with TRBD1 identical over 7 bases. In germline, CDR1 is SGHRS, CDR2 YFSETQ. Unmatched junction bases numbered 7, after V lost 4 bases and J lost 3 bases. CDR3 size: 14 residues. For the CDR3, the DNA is TGCGCCAGCAGCCCTGGGACAGAAGGCTACGAGCAGTACTTC. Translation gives CASSPGTEGYEQYF. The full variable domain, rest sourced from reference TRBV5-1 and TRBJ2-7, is KAGVTQTPRYLIKTRGQQVTLSCSPISGHRSVSWYQQTPGQGLQFLFEYFSETQRNKGNFPGRFSGRQFSNSRSEMNVSTLELGDSALYLCASSPGTEGYEQYFGPGTRLTVT.

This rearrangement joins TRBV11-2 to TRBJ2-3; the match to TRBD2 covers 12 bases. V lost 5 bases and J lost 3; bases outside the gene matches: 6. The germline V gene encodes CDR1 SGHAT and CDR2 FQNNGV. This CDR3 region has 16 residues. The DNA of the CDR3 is TGTGCCAGCAGCGCGTGGGGGACTAGCGGGACAGATACGCAGTATTTT. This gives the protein CASSAWGTSGTDTQYF.

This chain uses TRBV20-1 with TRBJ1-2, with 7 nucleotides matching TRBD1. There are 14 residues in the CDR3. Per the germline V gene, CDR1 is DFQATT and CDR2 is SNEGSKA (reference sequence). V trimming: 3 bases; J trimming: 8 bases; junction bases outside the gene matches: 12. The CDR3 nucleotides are TGCAGTGCTAGTTACTCAGGGGGGCGCGGGGGCTACACCTTC. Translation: CSASYSGGRGGYTF.

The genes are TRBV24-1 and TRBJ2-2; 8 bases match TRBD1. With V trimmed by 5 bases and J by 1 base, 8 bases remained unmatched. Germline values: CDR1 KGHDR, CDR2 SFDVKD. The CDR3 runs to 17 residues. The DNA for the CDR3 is TGTGCCACCAGTGCAAAAGGGGACAGGCTGAACACCGGGGAGCTGTTTTTT. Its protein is CATSAKGDRLNTGELFF.

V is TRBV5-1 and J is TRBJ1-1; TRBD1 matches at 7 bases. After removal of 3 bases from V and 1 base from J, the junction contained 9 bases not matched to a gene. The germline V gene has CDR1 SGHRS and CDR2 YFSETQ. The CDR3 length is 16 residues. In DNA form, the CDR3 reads TGCGCCAGCAGCTCAATACTAACAGGGGAGAACACTGAAGCTTTCTTT. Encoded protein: CASSSILTGENTEAFF.

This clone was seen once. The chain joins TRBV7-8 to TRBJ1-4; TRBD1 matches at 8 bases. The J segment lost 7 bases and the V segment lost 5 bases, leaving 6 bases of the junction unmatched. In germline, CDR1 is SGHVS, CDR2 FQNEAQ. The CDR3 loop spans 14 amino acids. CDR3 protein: CASSPQTGAEKLFF. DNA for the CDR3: TGTGCCAGCAGCCCCCAGACAGGGGCTGAAAAACTGTTTTTT.

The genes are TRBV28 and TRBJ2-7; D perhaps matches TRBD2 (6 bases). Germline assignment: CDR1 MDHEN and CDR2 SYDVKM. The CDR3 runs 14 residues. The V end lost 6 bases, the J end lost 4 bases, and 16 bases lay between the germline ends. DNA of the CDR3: TGTGCCAGCAGGCCGGCGGGGATGGCGTACGAGCAGTACTTC. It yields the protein CASRPAGMAYEQYF.

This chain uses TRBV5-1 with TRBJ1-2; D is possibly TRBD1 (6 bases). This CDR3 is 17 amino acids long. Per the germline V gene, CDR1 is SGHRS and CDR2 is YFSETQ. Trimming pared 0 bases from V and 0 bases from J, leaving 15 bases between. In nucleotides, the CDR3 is TGCGCCAGCAGCTTGGTCTGGGGGCCGGAGACTAACTATGGCTACACCTTC. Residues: CASSLVWGPETNYGYTF.

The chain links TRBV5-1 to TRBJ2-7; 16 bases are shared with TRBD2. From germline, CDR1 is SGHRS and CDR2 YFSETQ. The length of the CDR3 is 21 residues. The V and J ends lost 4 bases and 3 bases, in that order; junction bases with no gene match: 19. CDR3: CASSLGTSGRERGPLNYEQYF. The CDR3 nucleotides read TGCGCCAGCAGCCTCGGGACTAGCGGGAGGGAGCGGGGACCCTTAAACTACGAGCAGTACTTC.

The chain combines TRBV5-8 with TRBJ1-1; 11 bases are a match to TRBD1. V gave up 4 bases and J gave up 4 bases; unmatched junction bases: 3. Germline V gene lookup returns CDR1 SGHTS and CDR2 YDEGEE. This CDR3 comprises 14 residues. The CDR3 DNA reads TGTGCCAGCAGCCGCGGGACAGGGGGCACTGAAGCTTTCTTT. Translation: CASSRGTGGTEAFF.

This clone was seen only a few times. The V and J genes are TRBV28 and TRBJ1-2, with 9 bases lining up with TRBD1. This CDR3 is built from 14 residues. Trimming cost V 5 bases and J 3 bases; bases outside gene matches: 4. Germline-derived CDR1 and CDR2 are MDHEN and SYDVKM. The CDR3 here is CASSIGQGYYGYTF. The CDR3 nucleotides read TGTGCCAGCAGTATCGGACAGGGGTACTATGGCTACACCTTC.

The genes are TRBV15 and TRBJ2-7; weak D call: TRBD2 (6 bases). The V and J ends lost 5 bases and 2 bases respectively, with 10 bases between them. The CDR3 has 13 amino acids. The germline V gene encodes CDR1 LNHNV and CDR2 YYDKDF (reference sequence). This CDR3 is CATSGSGPYEQYF. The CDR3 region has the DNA TGTGCCACCAGCGGTAGCGGCCCCTACGAGCAGTACTTC.

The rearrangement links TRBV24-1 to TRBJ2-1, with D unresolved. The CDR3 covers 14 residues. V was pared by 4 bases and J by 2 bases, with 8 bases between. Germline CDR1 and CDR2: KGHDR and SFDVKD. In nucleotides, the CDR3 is TGTGCCACCAGTGAGCTAGTCCCCTACAATGAGCAGTTCTTC. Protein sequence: CATSELVPYNEQFF.

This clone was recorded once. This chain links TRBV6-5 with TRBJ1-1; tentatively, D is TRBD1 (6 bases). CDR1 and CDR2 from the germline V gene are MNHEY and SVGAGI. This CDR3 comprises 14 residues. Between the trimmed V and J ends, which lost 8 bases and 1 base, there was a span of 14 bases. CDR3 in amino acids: CASRLGGANTEAFF. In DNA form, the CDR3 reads TGTGCCAGCCGGCTGGGGGGGGCGAACACTGAAGCTTTCTTT.

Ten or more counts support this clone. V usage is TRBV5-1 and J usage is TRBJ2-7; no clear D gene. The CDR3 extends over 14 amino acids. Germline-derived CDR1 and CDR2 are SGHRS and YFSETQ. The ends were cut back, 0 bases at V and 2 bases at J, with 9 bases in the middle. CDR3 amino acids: CASSLVVSPYEQYF. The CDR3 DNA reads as TGCGCCAGCAGCTTGGTTGTCAGTCCCTACGAGCAGTACTTC.